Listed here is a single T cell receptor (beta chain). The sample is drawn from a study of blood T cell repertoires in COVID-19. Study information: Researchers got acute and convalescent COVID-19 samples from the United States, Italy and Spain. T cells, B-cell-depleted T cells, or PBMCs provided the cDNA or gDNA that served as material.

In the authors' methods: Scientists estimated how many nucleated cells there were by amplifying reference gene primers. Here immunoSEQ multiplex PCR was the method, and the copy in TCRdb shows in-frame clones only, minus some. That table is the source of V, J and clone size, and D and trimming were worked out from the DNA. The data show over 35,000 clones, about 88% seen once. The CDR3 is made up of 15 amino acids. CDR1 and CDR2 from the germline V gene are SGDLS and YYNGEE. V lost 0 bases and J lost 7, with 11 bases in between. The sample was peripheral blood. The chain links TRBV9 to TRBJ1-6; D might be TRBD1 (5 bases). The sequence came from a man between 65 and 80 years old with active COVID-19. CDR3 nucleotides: TGTGCCAGCAGCGTAGCTCAGGGAACCAATTCACCCCTCCACTTT. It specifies CASSVAQGTNSPLHF.